This T cell receptor beta chain was obtained from a study of blood T cells in healthy people across ages. About this clonotype itself: The antigen is not known.

Using a J-beta primer mix together with a sample-barcoded 5' primer, a second PCR was run for about 7 to 12 cycles. Each of the cDNA molecules was tagged by a template-switch adaptor with 12 random nucleotides. TCRdb reprocessed the 5' RACE reads with MiXCR, giving one entry per CDR3 protein. The sample carries about 1,500,000 distinct CDR3 sequences, 42% recorded once. Study outcomes and limitations: As age increased, TCR beta diversity per million T cells fell in a roughly linear fashion.

Germline V lookup: CDR1 SGHAT, CDR2 FQNNGV. Trimming stripped 1 base from V and 3 bases from J, with 12 bases between. There are 15 residues in the CDR3. Input material: blood. This rearrangement joins TRBV11-2 to TRBJ1-2; TRBD1 might be the D (5 bases). The receptor's source is a woman under 30 in good health. In DNA form, the CDR3 reads TGTGCCAGCAGCTTAGGGCGACAGCACTACTATGGCTACACCTTC. Protein product: CASSLGRQHYYGYTF.